The clone carrying this T cell receptor (beta chain) was detected ten times or more. Its cognate antigen is unknown. This sample stems from a study of breast tumors, draining lymph nodes, adjacent tissues. Whole-study findings and limits: Tumors had less TCR diversity than lymph nodes, more than nontumor tissue. Data only fit, rather than demonstrated, lymph node origin of most tumor T cells.

TCRdb independently ran MiXCR on the multiplex PCR reads; one entry per CDR3 protein. The sample consists of about 140,000 distinct CDR3 sequences, around a third of them appearing once. The lymph nodes were axillary draining lymph nodes from breast cancer patients. The receptor comes from a female donor with breast cancer. Some clones in this sample may be carry-over from other donors' samples. The sequenced sample was axillary lymph node tissue.

For the CDR3, the DNA is TGCGCCAGCAGCCAAGTAAGAGAAGGGACCCAGCATTTT. The encoded protein is CASSQVREGTQHF. The rearrangement joins TRBV4-1 to TRBJ1-5, with no clear D. The ends were cut back, 1 base at V and 11 bases at J, with 12 bases in the middle. Germline V gene lookup returns CDR1 MGHRA and CDR2 YSYEKL. CDR3 size: 13 residues.